The 18 T cell receptor beta chains below come from one sample, sequenced in a study of neurological immune-mediated disorders. TCRdb processed the 5' RACE reads anew with MiXCR; each CDR3 protein has one entry. Counted here are fewer than 30,000 distinct CDR3 sequences, more than 10% occurring once; the ten biggest clones make up around 13%. Sequenced: PBMCs. These receptors came from a woman aged 55-69 years with HTLV-1-associated myelopathy (HAM/TSP).

In its sample, this clonotype was seen many times. V usage is TRBV20-1 and J usage is TRBJ1-1; perhaps TRBD1 as D (6 bases). This CDR3 has 14 amino acids. Trimming took off 5 bases at V and 5 bases at J, with 18 bases between the two ends. Germline CDR1 and CDR2: DFQATT and SNEGSKA (reference sequence). DNA for the CDR3: TGCAGTGCTCGGGTCAGGGGCTGGGGGACTGAAGCTTTCTTT. Protein sequence: CSARVRGWGTEAFF.

This clonotype was seen repeatedly, ten times or more. The chain joins TRBV21-1 to TRBJ2-3; the table's D call TRBD1 went unverified against the DNA. TRBV21-1 is a documented pseudogene. The CDR3 is 16 residues long. The CDR3 nucleotides are TGTGCCAGCAGCAAAGAGGACAGGGGCCGTGCAGATACGCAGTATTTT. It specifies CASSKEDRGRADTQYF.

This clonotype was seen many times. The rearrangement links TRBV7-9 to TRBJ2-7; TRBD1 matches at 8 bases. The germline V gene encodes CDR1 SEHNR and CDR2 FQNEAQ (reference sequence). The CDR3 runs to 15 residues. J gave up 7 bases and V 3 bases, and 11 bases lay outside the gene matches. CDR3 region: CASSLGQASIEEQYF. The CDR3 coding sequence is TGTGCCAGCAGCTTGGGACAGGCCTCTATAGAGGAGCAGTACTTC.

This clonotype was counted at least ten times. The chain couples TRBV2 to TRBJ2-3; D gene unclear. V was shortened by 4 bases and J by 2 bases, with 7 bases between the two germline ends. CDR3 length: 13 amino acids. The germline gives CDR1 SNHLY, CDR2 FYNNEI. The CDR3 reads CASSGVFTDTQYF. The CDR3 DNA reads as TGTGCCAGCAGTGGGGTCTTCACAGATACGCAGTATTTT.

This clonotype was recorded many times. V and J are TRBV6-5 and TRBJ2-3; D tentatively reads TRBD1 or TRBD2 (6 bases each). The CDR3 consists of 15 residues. Germline V gene sequence: CDR1 MNHEY, CDR2 SVGAGI. V lost 6 bases and J lost 5, with 18 bases in between. The CDR3 DNA reads as TGTGCCAGCAGGCCCCCCGGGGGCCGGGGAGATACGCAGTATTTT. It specifies CASRPPGGRGDTQYF.

This clonotype occurred once. The V and J genes are TRBV20-1 and TRBJ2-1; 14 bases map to TRBD2. Germline V gene sequence: CDR1 DFQATT, CDR2 SNEGSKA (reference sequence). The CDR3 totals 15 residues. After removal of 1 base from V and 12 bases from J, the junction contained 8 bases not matched to a gene. DNA for the CDR3: TGCAGTGCTAGAGGACTAGCGGGAGGGCCCTCTTTGCAGTTCTTC. This encodes CSARGLAGGPSLQFF.

J is TRBJ2-7 and V is TRBV4-3; 9 positions agree with TRBD2. Germline trimming cut 2 bases from V and 2 bases from J; bases unmatched to any gene: 4. Germline V CDR1 and CDR2: LGHNA, YSLEER. The CDR3 totals 15 residues. The CDR3 region has the DNA TGCGCCAGCAGCCAAACTAGCGGGCGGGCCTACGAGCAGTACTTC. This gives the protein CASSQTSGRAYEQYF.

This clonotype appeared many times. This chain uses TRBV20-1 with TRBJ1-1; tentatively, D is TRBD1 (6 bases). CDR1 and CDR2 from the germline V gene are DFQATT and SNEGSKA (reference sequence). The CDR3 has 12 residues. Trimming took 4 bases from V and 8 from J, leaving 14 bases between them. CDR3 sequence: CSATSGESEAFF. CDR3 in DNA: TGCAGTGCTACGTCAGGGGAATCGGAAGCTTTCTTT.

This clonotype was seen repeatedly, ten times or more. The chain couples TRBV20-1 to TRBJ2-7, with a weak D call TRBD2 (7 bases). CDR1 is DFQATT and CDR2 is SNEGSKA in the germline V gene (reference sequence). The V end was cut by 4 bases, the J end by 3 bases, with 16 bases between. The CDR3 length is 14 residues. Here the CDR3 DNA reads TGCAGTGCTACCCTCGGGGGGCGAGACTACGAGCAGTACTTC. It encodes CSATLGGRDYEQYF.

Ten or more counts support this clonotype. This rearrangement joins TRBV20-1 to TRBJ2-2; the D is unclear. The CDR3 contains 15 residues. Germline loops: CDR1 DFQATT, CDR2 SNEGSKA (reference sequence). V lost 1 base to trimming and J lost 4 bases, with 13 bases between them. The CDR3 here is CSARGQLGSTGELFF. DNA for the CDR3: TGCAGTGCTAGAGGGCAGCTAGGTAGCACCGGGGAGCTGTTTTTT.

This clonotype has ten or more counts. The rearrangement links TRBV20-1 to TRBJ1-2; TRBD1 agrees at 7 bases. Looked up from germline, CDR1 is DFQATT and CDR2 is SNEGSKA (reference sequence). The CDR3 extends over 13 amino acids. The J segment lost 5 bases and the V segment lost 4 bases, leaving 7 bases of the junction unmatched. Here the CDR3 DNA reads TGCAGTGCTAAGACAGGGAGAGAGTATGGCTACACCTTC. This gives the protein CSAKTGREYGYTF.

This clonotype was seen many times. The V gene is TRBV4-3, the J gene TRBJ1-6; no definite D call. V lost 2 bases to trimming and J lost 10 bases, with 21 bases between them. The CDR3 runs to 17 residues. Germline CDR1 LGHNA, CDR2 YSLEER. CDR3 loop: CASSQRIPPYPGSPLHF. The CDR3 bases are TGCGCCAGCAGCCAACGAATACCCCCTTACCCGGGATCACCCCTCCACTTT.

This clonotype occurred many times. A much larger clonotype is one base distant, so this may be a read error. This chain uses TRBV6-5 with TRBJ1-2; possible D gene TRBD1, 6 bases. Looked up from germline, CDR1 is MNHEY and CDR2 is SVGAGI. The CDR3 totals 13 residues. The CDR3 region has the DNA TGTGCCAGCAGTGTCACAGGGAACTATGTCTACACCTTC. Residues: CASSVTGNYVYTF.

This clonotype was recorded at least ten times. The chain carries TRBV12-3 or TRBV12-4 and TRBJ2-7; the D gene could be TRBD1 or TRBD2 (6 bases each). The CDR3 length is 12 residues. The germline V and J ends were trimmed by 5 bases and 5 bases, with 10 bases remaining between them. DNA for the CDR3: TGTGCCAGCAGTCCGAGGGGGGACGAGCAGTACTTC. It yields the protein CASSPRGDEQYF.

This clonotype occurred many times. The genes are TRBV29-1 and TRBJ1-1, with D perhaps matching TRBD1 (6 bases). Germline V gives CDR1 SQVTM, CDR2 ANQGSEA. CDR3 length equals 13 residues. V was shortened by 7 bases and J by 0 bases, with 12 bases between the two germline ends. Written as DNA, the CDR3 is TGCAGCGCCCGGGGGCAGGTGAACACTGAAGCTTTCTTT. Its translation is CSARGQVNTEAFF. The whole variable domain, filled in from reference TRBV29-1 and TRBJ1-1, reads SAVISQKPSRDICQRGTSLTIQCQVDSQVTMMFWYRQQPGQSLTLIATANQGSEATYESGFVIDKFPISRPNLTFSTLTVSNMSPEDSSIYLCSARGQVNTEAFFGQGTRLTVV.

The sample holds many counts of this clonotype. This chain joins TRBV5-1 and TRBJ2-7; 7 bases map to TRBD1. Germline V gene lookup returns CDR1 SGHRS and CDR2 YFSETQ. Trimming removed 4 bases from V and 0 bases from J; junction bases left unmatched: 7. The CDR3 loop spans 15 amino acids. The CDR3 loop is CASSPTGANSYEQYF. CDR3 sequence (DNA): TGCGCCAGCAGCCCTACAGGGGCCAACTCCTACGAGCAGTACTTC.

This clonotype was seen repeatedly, ten times or more. This rearrangement joins TRBV20-1 to TRBJ2-7; 11 nucleotides agree with TRBD2. The length of the CDR3 is 15 residues. V shed 3 bases, J shed 5 bases, and the junction held 9 bases outside the gene matches. From germline, CDR1 is DFQATT and CDR2 SNEGSKA (reference sequence). CDR3 region: CSASSSSGRRDEQYF. The CDR3 DNA follows: TGCAGTGCTAGTAGCTCTAGCGGGAGGAGAGACGAGCAGTACTTC.

V and J are TRBV27 and TRBJ2-7; D is unclear. Trimming removed 5 bases at V and 0 bases at J, with 8 bases between. There are 13 residues in the CDR3. Germline CDR1 MNHEY, CDR2 SMNVEV (reference sequence). Written as DNA, the CDR3 is TGTGCCAGCAGTCGATACAGCTCCTACGAGCAGTACTTC. Amino acids: CASSRYSSYEQYF.